This entry concerns a single T cell receptor beta chain. Its antigen is as yet unknown. This sample is part of a study of cytomegalovirus exposure and HLA in healthy donors. The junction had 5 bases not matched to a gene; V was cut back by 4 bases and J by 0 bases. CDR1 MNHNS and CDR2 SASEGT come from the germline V gene. This CDR3 spans 16 amino acids. Study outcomes and limitations: In vitro confirmation showed a few CMV-associated chains to be CMV antigen specific.

PCR used 60 Vbeta primers and 13 Jbeta primers. Per the original methods: A later analysis counted 80 million or so unique TCR beta chains, around 12 million shared. Profiling relied on immunoSEQ multiplex PCR, and the TCRdb table lists in-frame clones only, not all of them. The DNA was the basis for D and trimming; V, J and clone size are from that table. The profile shows under 200,000 clones, 68% of them singletons. The chain has TRBV6-1 and TRBJ1-3; 8 bases are a match to TRBD1. The specimen was PBMCs. The TCR was taken from a woman in her thirties or forties in good health and CMV-seropositive. CDR3 sequence reads: CASSGGDRFSGNTIYF. The CDR3 DNA reads as TGTGCCAGCAGTGGGGGGGACAGGTTCTCTGGAAACACCATATATTTT.